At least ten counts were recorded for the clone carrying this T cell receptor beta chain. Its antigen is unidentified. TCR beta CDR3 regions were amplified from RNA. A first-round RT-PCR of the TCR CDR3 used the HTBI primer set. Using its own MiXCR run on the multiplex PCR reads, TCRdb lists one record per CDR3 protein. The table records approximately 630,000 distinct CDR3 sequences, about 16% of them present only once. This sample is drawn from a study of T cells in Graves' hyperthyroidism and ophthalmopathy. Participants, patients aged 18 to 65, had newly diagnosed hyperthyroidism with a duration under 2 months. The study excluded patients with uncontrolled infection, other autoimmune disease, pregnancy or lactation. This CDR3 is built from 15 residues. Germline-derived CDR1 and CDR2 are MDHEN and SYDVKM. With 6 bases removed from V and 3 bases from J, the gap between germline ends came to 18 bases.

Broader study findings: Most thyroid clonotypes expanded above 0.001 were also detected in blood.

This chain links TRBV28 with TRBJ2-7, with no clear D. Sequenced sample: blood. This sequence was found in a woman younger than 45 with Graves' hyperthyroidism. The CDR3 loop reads CASSYTSFGFYEQYF. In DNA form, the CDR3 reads TGTGCCAGCAGCTACACAAGCTTCGGATTCTACGAGCAGTACTTC. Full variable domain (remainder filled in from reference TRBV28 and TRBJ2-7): DVKVTQSSRYLVKRTGEKVFLECVQDMDHENMFWYRQDPGLGLRLIYFSYDVKMKEKGDIPEGYSVSREKKERFSLILESASTNQTSMYLCASSYTSFGFYEQYFGPGTRLTVT.